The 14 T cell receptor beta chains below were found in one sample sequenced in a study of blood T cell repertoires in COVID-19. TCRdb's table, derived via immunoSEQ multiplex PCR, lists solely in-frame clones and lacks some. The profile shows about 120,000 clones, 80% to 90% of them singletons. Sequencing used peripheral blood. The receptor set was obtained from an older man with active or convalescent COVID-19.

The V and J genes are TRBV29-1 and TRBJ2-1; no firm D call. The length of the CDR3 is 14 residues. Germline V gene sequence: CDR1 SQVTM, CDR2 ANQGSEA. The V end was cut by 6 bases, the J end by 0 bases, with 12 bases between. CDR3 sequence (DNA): TGCAGCGTGTCCAAGCCGAGCTCCTACAATGAGCAGTTCTTC. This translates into CSVSKPSSYNEQFF.

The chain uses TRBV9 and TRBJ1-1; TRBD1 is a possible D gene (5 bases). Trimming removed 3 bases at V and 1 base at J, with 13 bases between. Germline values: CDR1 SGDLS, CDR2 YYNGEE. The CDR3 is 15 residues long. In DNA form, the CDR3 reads TGTGCCAGCAGCGCAACCCCCGGGGGGAACACTGAAGCTTTCTTT. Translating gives CASSATPGGNTEAFF. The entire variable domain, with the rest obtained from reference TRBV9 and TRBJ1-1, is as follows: DSGVTQTPKHLITATGQRVTLRCSPRSGDLSVYWYQQSLDQGLQFLIQYYNGEERAKGNILERFSAQQFPDLHSELNLSSLELGDSALYFCASSATPGGNTEAFFGQGTRLTVV.

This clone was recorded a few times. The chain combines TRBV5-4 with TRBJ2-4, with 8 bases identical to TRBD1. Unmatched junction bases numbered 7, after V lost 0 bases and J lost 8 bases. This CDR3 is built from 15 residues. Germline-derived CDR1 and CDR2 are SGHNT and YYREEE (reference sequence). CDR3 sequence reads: CASSLDNRGEDIQYF. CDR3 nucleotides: TGTGCCAGCAGCTTGGACAACAGGGGGGAGGACATTCAGTACTTC. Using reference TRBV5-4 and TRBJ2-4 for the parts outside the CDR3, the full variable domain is ETGVTQSPTHLIKTRGQQVTLRCSSQSGHNTVSWYQQALGQGPQFIFQYYREEENGRGNFPPRFSGLQFPNYSSELNVNALELDDSALYLCASSLDNRGEDIQYFGAGTRLSVL.

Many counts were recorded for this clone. The chain's CDR3 is CASSSNHRILADEQYF. CDR3 nucleotide sequence: TGTGCCAGCTCATCGAACCACAGGATCCTAGCGGACGAGCAGTACTTC. This chain joins TRBV18 and TRBJ2-7; TRBD2 matches 7 bases. Losses at the gene ends were 5 bases for V and 5 bases for J; bases not matched to a gene: 15. Germline V gene data show CDR1 as KGHSH and CDR2 as LQKENI. The CDR3 extends over 16 amino acids. Complete variable domain (other parts from reference TRBV18 and TRBJ2-7): NAGVMQNPRHLVRRRGQEARLRCSPMKGHSHVYWYRQLPEEGLKFMVYLQKENIIDESGMPKERFSAEFPKEGPSILRIQQVVRGDSAAYFCASSSNHRILADEQYFGPGTRLTVT.

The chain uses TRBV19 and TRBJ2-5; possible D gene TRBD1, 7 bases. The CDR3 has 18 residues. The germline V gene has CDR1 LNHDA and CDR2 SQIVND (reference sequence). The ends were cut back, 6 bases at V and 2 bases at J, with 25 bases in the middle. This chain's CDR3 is CASSPQGFERARQETQYF. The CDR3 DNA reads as TGTGCCAGTAGCCCACAGGGGTTCGAGCGGGCGCGGCAAGAGACCCAGTACTTC.

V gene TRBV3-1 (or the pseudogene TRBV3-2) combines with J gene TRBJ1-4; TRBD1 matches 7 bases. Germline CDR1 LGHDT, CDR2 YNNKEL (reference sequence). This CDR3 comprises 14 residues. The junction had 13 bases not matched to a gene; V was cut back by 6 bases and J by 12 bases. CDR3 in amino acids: CASRPGGSGNQLFF. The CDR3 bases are TGTGCCAGCAGACCAGGGGGAAGTGGTAACCAACTGTTTTTT.

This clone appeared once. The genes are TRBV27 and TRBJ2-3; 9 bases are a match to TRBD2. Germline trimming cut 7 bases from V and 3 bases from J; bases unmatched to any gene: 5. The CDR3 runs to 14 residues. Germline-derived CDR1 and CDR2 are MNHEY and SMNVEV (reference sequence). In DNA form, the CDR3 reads TGTGCCAGCATCGGGACTAGCTCAACAGATACGCAGTATTTT. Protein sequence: CASIGTSSTDTQYF.

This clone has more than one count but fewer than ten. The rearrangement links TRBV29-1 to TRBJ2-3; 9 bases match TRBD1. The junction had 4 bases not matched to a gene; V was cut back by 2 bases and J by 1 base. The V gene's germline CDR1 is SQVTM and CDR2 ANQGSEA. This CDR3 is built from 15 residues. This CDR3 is CSVEKGQGGTDTQYF. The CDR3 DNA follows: TGCAGCGTTGAAAAGGGACAGGGTGGCACAGATACGCAGTATTTT.

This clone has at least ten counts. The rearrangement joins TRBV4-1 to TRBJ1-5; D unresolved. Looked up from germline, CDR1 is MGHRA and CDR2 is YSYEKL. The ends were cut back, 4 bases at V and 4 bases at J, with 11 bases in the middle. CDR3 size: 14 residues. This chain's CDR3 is CASSLPGGNQPQHF. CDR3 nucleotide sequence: TGCGCCAGCAGCCTTCCAGGCGGGAATCAGCCCCAGCATTTT.

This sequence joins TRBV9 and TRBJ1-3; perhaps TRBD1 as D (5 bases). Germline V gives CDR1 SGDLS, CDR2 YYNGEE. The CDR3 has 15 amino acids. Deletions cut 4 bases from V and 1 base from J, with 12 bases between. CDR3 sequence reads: CASSPGGGSGNTIYF. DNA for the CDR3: TGTGCCAGCAGCCCCGGGGGGGGGTCTGGAAACACCATATATTTT.

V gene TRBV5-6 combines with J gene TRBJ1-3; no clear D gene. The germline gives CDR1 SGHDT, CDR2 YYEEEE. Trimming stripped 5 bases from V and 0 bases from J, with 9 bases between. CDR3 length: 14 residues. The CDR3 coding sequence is TGTGCCAGCAGTCGGCGGGTCTCTGGAAACACCATATATTTT. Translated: CASSRRVSGNTIYF.

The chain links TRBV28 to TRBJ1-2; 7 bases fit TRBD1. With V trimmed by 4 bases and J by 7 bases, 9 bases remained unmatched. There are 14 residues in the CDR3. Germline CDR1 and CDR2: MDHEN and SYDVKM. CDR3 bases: TGTGCCAGCAGTTCCACAGGGGCCTTCGGTGGCTACACCTTC. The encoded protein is CASSSTGAFGGYTF.

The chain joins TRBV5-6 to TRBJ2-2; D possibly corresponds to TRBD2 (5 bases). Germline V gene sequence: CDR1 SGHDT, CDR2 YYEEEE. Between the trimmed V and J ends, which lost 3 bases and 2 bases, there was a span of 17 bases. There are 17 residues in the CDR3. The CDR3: CASSSMTGLFNTGELFF. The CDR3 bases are TGTGCCAGCAGCTCAATGACCGGACTCTTCAACACCGGGGAGCTGTTTTTT.

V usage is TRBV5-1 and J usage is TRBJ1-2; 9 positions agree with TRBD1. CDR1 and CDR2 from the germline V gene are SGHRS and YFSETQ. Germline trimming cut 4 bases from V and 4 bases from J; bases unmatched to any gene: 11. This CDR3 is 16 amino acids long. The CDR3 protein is CASSTNPGQGSYGYTF. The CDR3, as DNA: TGCGCCAGCAGCACAAACCCGGGACAGGGTTCCTATGGCTACACCTTC.